This entry describes one T cell receptor beta chain. The data belong to a study of control samples from healthy donors and cancer patients. The CDR3 consists of 15 residues. CDR1 is SGHNT and CDR2 is YYREEE in the germline V gene (reference sequence). Sequencing used immunoSEQ multiplex PCR; TCRdb keeps in-frame clones, though not all of them. The sample lists approximately 92,000 clones, about 92% occurring once. This clonotype was obtained from a woman aged 25-40 years in good health. Sequencing input: blood. This chain joins TRBV5-4 and TRBJ2-1, with a tentative D call TRBD1 (7 bases). CDR3: CANSQGGVHYNEQFF. For the CDR3, the DNA is TGTGCAAACTCCCAGGGGGGAGTGCACTACAATGAGCAGTTCTTC.